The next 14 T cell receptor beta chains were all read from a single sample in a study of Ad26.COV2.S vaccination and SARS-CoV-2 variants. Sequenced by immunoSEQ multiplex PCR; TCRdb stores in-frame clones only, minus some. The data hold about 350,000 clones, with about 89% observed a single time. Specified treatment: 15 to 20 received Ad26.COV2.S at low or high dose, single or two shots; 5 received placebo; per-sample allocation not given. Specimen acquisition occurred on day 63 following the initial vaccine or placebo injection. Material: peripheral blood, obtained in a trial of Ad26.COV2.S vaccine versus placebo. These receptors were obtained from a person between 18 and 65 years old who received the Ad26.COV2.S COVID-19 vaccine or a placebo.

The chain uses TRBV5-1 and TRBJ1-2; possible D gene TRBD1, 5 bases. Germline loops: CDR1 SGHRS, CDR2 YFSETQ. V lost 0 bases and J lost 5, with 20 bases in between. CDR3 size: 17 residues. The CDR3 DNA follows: TGCGCCAGCAGCTTGGAAGGGGTTCCAGTAAGGGCGTATGGCTACACCTTC. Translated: CASSLEGVPVRAYGYTF.

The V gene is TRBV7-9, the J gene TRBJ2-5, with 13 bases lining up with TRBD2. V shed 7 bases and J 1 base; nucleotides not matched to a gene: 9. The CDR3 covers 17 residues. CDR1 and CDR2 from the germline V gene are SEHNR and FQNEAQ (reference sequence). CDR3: CASTPGLAGASQETQYF. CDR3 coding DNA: TGTGCCAGCACGCCTGGACTAGCGGGGGCCTCCCAAGAGACCCAGTACTTC.

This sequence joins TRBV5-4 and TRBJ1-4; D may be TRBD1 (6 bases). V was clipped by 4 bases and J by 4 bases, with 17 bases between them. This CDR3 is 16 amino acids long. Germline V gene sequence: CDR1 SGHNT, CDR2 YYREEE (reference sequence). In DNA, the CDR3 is TGTGCCAGCAGCCCTGCAGACGGGGGGCTTAATGAAAAACTGTTTTTT. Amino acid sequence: CASSPADGGLNEKLFF.

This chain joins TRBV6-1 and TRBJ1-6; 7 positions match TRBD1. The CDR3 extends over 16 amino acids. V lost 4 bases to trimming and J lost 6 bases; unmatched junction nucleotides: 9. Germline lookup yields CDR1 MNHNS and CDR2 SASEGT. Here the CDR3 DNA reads TGTGCCAGCAGTGCCGGATCGACAGGGTTTAATTCACCCCTCCACTTT. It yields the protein CASSAGSTGFNSPLHF.

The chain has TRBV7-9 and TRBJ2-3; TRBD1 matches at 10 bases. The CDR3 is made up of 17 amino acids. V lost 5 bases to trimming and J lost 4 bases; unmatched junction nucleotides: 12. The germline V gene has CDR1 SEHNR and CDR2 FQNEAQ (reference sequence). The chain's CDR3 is CASSGPPGQGYPDTQYF. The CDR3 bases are TGTGCCAGCAGCGGCCCTCCGGGACAGGGGTATCCAGATACGCAGTATTTT.

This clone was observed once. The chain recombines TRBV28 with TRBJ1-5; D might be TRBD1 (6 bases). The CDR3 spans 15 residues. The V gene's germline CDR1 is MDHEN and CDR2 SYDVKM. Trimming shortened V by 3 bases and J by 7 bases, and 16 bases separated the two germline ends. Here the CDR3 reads CASSFPGALGQPQHF. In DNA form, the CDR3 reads TGTGCCAGCAGTTTTCCAGGGGCGCTGGGACAGCCCCAGCATTTT.

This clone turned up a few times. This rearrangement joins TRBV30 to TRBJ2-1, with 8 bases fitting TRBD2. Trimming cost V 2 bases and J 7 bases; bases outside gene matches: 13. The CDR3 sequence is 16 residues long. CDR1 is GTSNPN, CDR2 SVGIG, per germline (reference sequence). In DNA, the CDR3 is TGTGCCTGGAGTCCTCTCCTAACGGGGGGGCCGAATGAGCAGTTCTTC. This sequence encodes CAWSPLLTGGPNEQFF.

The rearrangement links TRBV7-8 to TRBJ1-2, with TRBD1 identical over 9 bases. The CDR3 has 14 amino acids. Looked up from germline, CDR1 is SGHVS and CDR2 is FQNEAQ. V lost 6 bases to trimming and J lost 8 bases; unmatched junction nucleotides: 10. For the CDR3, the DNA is TGTGCCAGCAGTCAAAGAGGGACAGGGATGGGCTACACCTTC. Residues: CASSQRGTGMGYTF. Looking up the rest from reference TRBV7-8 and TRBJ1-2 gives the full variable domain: GAGVSQSPRYKVAKRGQDVALRCDPISGHVSLFWYQQALGQGPEFLTYFQNEAQLDKSGLPSDRFFAERPEGSVSTLKIQRTQQEDSAVYLCASSQRGTGMGYTFGSGTRLTVV.

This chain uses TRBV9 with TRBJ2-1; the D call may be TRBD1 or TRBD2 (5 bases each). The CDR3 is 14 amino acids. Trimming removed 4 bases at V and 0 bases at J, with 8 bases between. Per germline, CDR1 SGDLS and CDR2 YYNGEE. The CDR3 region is CASSPGSSYNEQFF. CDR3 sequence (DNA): TGTGCCAGCAGCCCAGGGAGCTCCTACAATGAGCAGTTCTTC.

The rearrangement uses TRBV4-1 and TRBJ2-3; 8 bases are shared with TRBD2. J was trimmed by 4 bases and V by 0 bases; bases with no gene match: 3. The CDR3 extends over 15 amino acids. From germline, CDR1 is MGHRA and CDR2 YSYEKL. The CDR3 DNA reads TGCGCCAGCAGCCAAGACGGACTAGCTGCAGATACGCAGTATTTT. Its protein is CASSQDGLAADTQYF.

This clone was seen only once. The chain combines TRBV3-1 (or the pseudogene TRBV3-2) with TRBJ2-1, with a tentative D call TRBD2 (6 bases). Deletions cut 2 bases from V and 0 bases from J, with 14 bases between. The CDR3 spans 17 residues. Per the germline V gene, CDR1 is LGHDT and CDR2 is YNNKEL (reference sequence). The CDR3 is CASSQTRRGSSYNEQFF. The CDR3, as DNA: TGTGCCAGCAGCCAAACGCGTCGGGGGAGCTCCTACAATGAGCAGTTCTTC.

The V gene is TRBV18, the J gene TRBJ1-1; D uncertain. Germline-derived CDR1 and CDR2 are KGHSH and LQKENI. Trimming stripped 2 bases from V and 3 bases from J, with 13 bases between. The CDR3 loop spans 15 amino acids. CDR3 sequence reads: CASSPTGKEDTEAFF. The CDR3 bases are TGTGCCAGCTCACCAACCGGGAAAGAAGACACTGAAGCTTTCTTT.

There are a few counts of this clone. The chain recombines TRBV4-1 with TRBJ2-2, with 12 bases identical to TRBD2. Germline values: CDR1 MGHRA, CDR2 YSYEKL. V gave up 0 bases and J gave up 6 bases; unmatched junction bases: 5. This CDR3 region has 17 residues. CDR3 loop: CASSQDVTSGGAGELFF. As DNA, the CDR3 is TGCGCCAGCAGCCAAGACGTGACTAGCGGGGGAGCCGGGGAGCTGTTTTTT.

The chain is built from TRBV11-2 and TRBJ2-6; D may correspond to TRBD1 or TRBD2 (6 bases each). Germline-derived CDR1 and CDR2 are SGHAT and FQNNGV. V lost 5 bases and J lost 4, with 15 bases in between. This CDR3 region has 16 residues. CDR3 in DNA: TGTGCCAGCAGCCCGGAATGGGGGGCCGGGGCCAACGTCCTGACTTTC. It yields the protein CASSPEWGAGANVLTF.